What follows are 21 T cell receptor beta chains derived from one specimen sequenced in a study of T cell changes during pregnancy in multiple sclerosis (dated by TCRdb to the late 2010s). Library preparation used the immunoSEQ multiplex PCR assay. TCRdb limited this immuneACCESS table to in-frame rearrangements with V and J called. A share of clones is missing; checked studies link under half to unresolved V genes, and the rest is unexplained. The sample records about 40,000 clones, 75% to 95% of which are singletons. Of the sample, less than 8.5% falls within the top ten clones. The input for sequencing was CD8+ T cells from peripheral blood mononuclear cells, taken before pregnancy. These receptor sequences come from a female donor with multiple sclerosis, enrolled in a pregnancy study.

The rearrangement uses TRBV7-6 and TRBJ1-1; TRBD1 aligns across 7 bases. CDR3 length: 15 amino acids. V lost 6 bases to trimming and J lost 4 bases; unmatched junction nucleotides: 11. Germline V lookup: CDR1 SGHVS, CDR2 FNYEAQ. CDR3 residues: CASSKDRDLGTEAFF. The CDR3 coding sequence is TGTGCCAGCAGTAAAGACAGGGATCTGGGCACTGAAGCTTTCTTT.

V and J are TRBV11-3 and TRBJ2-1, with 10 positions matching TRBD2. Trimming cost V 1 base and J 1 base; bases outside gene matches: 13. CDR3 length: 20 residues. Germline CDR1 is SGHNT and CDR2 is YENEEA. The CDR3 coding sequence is TGTGCCAGCAGCTTAGGGGCTAGCGGGAGAGGATTTGGTTCCTACAATGAGCAGTTCTTC. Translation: CASSLGASGRGFGSYNEQFF.

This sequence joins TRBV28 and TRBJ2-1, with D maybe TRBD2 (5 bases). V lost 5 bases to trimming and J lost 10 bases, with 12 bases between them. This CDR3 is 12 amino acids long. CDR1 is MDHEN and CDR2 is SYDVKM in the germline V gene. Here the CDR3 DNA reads TGTGCCAGCAGTCGGCCCGGGGAGGAGCAGTTCTTC. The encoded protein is CASSRPGEEQFF.

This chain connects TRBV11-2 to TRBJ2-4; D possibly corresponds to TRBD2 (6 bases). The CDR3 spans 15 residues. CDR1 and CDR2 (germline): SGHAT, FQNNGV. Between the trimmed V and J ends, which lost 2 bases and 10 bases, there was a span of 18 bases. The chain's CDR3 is CASSLRDSSILIQYF. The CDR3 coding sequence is TGTGCCAGCAGCTTACGGGACTCATCCATCCTTATTCAGTACTTC.

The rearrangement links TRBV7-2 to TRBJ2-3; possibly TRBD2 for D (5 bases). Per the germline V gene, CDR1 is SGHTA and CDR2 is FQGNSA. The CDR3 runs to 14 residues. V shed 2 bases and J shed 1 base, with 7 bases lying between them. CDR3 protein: CASSLSGGTDTQYF. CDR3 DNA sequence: TGTGCCAGCAGCTTAAGCGGTGGCACAGATACGCAGTATTTT.

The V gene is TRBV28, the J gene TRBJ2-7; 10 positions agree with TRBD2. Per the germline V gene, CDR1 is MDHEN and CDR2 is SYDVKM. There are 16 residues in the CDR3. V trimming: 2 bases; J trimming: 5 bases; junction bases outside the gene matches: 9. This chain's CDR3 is CASSLTLAGVKHEQYF. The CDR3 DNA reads TGTGCCAGCAGTTTAACCCTAGCGGGAGTCAAACACGAGCAGTACTTC.

In DNA, the CDR3 is TGTGCCAGTAGTAGTGGGCAGGGCGGCTATGAGCAGTTCTTC. This translates into CASSSGQGGYEQFF. This chain uses TRBV19 with TRBJ2-1; tentatively, D is TRBD1 (5 bases). The CDR3 loop spans 14 amino acids. V lost 4 bases and J 8 bases, leaving 15 bases between the germline ends. CDR1 is LNHDA, CDR2 SQIVND, per germline (reference sequence).

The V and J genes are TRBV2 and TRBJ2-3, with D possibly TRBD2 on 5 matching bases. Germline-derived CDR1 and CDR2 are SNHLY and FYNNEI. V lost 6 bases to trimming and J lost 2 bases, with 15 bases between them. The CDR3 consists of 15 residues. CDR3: CASRVPGISTDTQYF. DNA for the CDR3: TGTGCCAGCAGGGTCCCCGGGATCTCCACAGATACGCAGTATTTT. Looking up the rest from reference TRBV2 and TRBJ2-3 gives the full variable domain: EPEVTQTPSHQVTQMGQEVILRCVPISNHLYFYWYRQILGQKVEFLVSFYNNEISEKSEIFDDQFSVERPDGSNFTLKIRSTKLEDSAMYFCASRVPGISTDTQYFGPGTRLTVL.

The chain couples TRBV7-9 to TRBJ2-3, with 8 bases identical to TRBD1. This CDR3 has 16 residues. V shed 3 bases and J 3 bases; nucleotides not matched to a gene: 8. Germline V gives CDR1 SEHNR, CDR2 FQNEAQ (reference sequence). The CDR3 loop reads CASSLGAGGVTDTQYF. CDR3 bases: TGTGCCAGCAGCTTGGGGGCAGGGGGCGTTACAGATACGCAGTATTTT.

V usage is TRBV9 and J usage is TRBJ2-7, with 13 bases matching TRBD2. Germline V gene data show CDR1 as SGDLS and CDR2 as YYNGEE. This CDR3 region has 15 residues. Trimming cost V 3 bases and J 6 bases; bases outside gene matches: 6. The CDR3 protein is CASSEGLAGDFEQYF. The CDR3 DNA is TGTGCCAGCAGCGAAGGACTAGCGGGAGATTTCGAGCAGTACTTC. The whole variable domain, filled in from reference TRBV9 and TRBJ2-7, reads DSGVTQTPKHLITATGQRVTLRCSPRSGDLSVYWYQQSLDQGLQFLIQYYNGEERAKGNILERFSAQQFPDLHSELNLSSLELGDSALYFCASSEGLAGDFEQYFGPGTRLTVT.

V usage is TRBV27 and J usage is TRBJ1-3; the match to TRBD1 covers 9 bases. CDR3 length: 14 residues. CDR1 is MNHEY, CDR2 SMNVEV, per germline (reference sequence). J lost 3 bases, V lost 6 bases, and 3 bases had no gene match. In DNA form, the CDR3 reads TGTGCCAGCAGGGACAGGGGACTTGGAAACACCATATATTTT. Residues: CASRDRGLGNTIYF.

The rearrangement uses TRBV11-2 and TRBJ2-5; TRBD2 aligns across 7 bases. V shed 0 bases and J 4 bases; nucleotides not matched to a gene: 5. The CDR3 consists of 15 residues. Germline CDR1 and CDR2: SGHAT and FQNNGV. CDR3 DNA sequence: TGTGCCAGCAGCTTAGATCGGGCTAGCGGAGAGACCCAGTACTTC. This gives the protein CASSLDRASGETQYF.

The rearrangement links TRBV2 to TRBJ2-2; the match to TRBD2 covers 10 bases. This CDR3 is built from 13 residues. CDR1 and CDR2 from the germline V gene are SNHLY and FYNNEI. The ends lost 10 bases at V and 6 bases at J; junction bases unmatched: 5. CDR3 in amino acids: CATLAGVSGELFF. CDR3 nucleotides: TGTGCCACTCTAGCGGGAGTATCCGGGGAGCTGTTTTTT.

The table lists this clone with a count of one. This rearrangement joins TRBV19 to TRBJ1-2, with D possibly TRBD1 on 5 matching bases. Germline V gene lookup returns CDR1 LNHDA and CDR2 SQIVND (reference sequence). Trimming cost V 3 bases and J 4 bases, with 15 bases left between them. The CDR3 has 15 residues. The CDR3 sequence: CASSMFGREAYGYTF. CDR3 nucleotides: TGTGCCAGTAGTATGTTCGGCAGGGAGGCCTATGGCTACACCTTC. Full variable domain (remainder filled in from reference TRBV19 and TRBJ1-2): DGGITQSPKYLFRKEGQNVTLSCEQNLNHDAMYWYRQDPGQGLRLIYYSQIVNDFQKGDIAEGYSVSREKKESFPLTVTSAQKNPTAFYLCASSMFGREAYGYTFGSGTRLTVV.

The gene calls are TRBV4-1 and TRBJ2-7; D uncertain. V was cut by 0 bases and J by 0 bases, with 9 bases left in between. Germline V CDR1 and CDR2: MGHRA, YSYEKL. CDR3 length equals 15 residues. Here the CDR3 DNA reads TGCGCCAGCAGCCAAGAATCACAGACCTCCTACGAGCAGTACTTC. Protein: CASSQESQTSYEQYF.

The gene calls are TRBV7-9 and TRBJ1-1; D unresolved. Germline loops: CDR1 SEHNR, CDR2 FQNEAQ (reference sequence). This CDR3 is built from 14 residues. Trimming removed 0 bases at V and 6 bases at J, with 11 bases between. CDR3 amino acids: CASSLASSVPEAFF. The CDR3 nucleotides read TGTGCCAGCAGCTTAGCATCCTCGGTCCCTGAAGCTTTCTTT.

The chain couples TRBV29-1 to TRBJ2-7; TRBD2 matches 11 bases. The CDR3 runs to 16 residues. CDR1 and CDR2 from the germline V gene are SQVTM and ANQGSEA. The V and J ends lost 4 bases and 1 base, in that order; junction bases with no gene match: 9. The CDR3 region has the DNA TGCAGCGTTGCCCCCACGACTAGCGGGAAATCCTACGAGCAGTACTTC. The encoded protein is CSVAPTTSGKSYEQYF.

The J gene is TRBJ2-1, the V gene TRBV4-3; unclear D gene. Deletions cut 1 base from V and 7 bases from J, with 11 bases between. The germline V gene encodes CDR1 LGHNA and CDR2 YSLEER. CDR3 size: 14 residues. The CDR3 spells CASSQGLDGNEQFF. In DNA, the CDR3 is TGCGCCAGCAGCCAAGGGCTAGATGGGAATGAGCAGTTCTTC.

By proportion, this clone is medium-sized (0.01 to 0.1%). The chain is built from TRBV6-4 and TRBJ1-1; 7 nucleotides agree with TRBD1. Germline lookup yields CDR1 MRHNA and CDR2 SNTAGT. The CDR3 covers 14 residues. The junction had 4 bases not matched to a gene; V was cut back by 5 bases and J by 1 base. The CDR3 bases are TGTGCCAGCAGTAACGGGACAGAGAACACTGAAGCTTTCTTT. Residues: CASSNGTENTEAFF.

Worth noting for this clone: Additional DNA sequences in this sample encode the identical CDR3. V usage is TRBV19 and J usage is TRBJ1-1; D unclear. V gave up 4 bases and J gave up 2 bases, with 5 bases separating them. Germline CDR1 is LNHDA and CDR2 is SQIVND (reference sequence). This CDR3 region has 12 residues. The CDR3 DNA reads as TGTGCCAGTAGTAGTGGCAACACTGAAGCTTTCTTT. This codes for CASSSGNTEAFF.

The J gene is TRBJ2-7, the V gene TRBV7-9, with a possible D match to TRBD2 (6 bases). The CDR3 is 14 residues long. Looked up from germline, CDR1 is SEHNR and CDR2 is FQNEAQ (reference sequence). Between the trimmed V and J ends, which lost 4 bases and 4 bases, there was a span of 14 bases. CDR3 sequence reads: CASSSGTLWYEQYF. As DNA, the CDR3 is TGTGCCAGCAGCTCCGGGACTCTCTGGTACGAGCAGTACTTC.